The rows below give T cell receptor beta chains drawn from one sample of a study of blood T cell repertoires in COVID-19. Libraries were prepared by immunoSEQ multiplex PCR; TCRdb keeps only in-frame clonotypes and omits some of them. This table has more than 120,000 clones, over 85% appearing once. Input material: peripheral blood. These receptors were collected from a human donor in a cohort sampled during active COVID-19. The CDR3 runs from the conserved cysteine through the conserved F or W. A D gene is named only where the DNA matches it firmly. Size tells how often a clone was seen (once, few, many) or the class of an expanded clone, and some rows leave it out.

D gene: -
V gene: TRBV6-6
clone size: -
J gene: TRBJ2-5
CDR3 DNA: TGTGCCAGCAGCTTGGGCGGGAACAACTTGGAGACCCAGTACTTC
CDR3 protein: CASSLGGNNLETQYF

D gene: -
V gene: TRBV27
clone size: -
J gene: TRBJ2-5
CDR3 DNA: TGTGCCAGCAGGCTCAACCGGCGGTACCAAGAGACCCAGTACTTC
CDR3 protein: CASRLNRRYQETQYF

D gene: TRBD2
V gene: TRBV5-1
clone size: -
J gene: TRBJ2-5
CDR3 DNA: TGCGCCAGCAGCTTGTATCGCGGGGGGGCCTCGGAGACCCAGTACTTC
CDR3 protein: CASSLYRGGASETQYF

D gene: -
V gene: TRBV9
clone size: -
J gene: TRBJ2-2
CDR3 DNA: TGTGCCAGCAGCGTACGCGGGGCTCTGAATACCGGGGAGCTGTTTTTT
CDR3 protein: CASSVRGALNTGELFF

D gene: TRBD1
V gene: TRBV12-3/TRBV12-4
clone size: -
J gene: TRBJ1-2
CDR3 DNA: TGTGCCAGCAGCATACAGGGGGCAAATGGCTACACCTTC
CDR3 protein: CASSIQGANGYTF

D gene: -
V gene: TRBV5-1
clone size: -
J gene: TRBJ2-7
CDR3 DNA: TGCGCCAGCAGCGGAGGGTACGAGCAGTACTTC
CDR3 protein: CASSGGYEQYF

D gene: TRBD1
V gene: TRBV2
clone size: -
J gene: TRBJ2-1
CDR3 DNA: TGTGCCAGCAGTGGGGACAGGGGCTCCTACAATGAGCAGTTCTTC
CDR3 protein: CASSGDRGSYNEQFF

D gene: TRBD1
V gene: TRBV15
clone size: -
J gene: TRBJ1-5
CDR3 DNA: TGTGCCACCAGCCGCGGACAGGCGCCCCAGCATTTT
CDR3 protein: CATSRGQAPQHF

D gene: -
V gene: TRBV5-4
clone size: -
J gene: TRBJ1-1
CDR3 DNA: TGTGCCAGCAGCCTCACTTTGGGCGGGGGGTCTGAAGCTTTCTTT
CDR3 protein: CASSLTLGGGSEAFF

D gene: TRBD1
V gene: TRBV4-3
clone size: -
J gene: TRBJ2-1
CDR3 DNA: TGCGCCAGCAGCCAAGATATGGGACAGGGGGCAGATGAGCAGTTCTTC
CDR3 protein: CASSQDMGQGADEQFF

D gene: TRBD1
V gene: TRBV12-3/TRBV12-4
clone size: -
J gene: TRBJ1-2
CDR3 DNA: TGTGCCAGCAGTTTGGGGCAGGGGGTTGGCTACACCTTC
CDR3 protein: CASSLGQGVGYTF

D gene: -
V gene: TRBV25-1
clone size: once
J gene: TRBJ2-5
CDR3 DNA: TGTGCCAGCAGTGAGCCCCCCTCCCGGGGAAAAGAGACCCAGTACTTC
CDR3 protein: CASSEPPSRGKETQYF

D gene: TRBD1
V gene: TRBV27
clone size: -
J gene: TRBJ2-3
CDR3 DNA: TGTGCCAGCTCGGACAGGTCTGACACAGATACGCAGTATTTT
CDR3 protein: CASSDRSDTDTQYF

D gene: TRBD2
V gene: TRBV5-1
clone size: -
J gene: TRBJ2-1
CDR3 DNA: TGCGCCAGCAGCCCGCGGGAGAGCGGTGAGCAGTTCTTC
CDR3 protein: CASSPRESGEQFF